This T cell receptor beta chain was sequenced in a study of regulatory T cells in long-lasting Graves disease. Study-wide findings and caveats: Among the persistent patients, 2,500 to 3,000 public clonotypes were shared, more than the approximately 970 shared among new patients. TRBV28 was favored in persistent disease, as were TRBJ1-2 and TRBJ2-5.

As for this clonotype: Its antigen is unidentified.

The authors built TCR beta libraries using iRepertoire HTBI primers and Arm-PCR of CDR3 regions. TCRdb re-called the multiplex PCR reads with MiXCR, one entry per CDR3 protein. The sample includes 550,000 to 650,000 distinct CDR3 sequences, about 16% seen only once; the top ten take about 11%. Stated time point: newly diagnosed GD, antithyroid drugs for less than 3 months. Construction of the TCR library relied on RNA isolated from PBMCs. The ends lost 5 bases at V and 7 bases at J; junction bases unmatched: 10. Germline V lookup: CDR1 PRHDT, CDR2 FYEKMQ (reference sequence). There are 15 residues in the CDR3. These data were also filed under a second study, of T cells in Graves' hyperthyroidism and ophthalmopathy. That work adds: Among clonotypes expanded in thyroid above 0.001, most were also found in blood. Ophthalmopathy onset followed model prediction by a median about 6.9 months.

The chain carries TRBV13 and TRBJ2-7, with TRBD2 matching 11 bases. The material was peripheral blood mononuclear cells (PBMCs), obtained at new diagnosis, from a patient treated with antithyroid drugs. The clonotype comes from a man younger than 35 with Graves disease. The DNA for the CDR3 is TGTGCCAGCAGCCACATGGGACTAGCGGCCTTGGAGCAGTACTTC. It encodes CASSHMGLAALEQYF.